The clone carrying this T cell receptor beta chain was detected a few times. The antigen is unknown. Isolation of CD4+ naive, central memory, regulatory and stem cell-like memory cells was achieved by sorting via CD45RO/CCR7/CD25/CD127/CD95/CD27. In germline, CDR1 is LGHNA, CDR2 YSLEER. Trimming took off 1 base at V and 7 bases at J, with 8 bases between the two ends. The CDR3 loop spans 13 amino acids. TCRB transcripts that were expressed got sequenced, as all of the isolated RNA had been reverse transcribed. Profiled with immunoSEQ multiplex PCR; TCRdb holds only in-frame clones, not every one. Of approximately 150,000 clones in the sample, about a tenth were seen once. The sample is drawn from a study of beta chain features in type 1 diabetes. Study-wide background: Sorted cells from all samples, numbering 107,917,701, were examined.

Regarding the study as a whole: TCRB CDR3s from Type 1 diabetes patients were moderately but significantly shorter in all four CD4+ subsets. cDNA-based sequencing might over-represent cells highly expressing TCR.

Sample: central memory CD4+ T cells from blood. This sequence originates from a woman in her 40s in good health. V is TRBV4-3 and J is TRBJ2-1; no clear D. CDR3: CASSQGLLNEQFF. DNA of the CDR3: TGCGCCAGCAGCCAAGGTCTACTTAATGAGCAGTTCTTC.